This TCR beta chain appears in the sequencing data of a study of cytomegalovirus exposure and HLA in healthy donors. Comment on this clone: Its specificity is unknown.

This CDR3 spans 14 amino acids. Trimming took off 4 bases at V and 1 base at J, with 10 bases between the two ends. Germline V gene lookup returns CDR1 SGHRS and CDR2 YFSETQ. 13 Jbeta primers and 60 Vbeta primers were used for the PCR. Clones were sequenced by immunoSEQ multiplex PCR, and TCRdb holds only the in-frame ones, with some missing. The table has about 200,000 clones, 75% to 90% seen once; the top ten hold around 1%. Whole-study results and caveats: Later findings reportedly placed an Asian-associated ancestry cluster below the approximately 700-donor mean for N-insertions. The CMV antigen specificity of a few CMV-associated chains was confirmed through in vitro analysis.

The sample consisted of PBMCs. The sequence derives from a boy aged 2 to 10 in good health and CMV-seronegative. The rearrangement uses TRBV5-1 and TRBJ2-3; a weak D match, TRBD1 (5 bases). CDR3 sequence reads: CASSPRGGTDTQYF. For the CDR3, the DNA is TGCGCCAGCAGCCCTAGGGGCGGCACAGATACGCAGTATTTT.